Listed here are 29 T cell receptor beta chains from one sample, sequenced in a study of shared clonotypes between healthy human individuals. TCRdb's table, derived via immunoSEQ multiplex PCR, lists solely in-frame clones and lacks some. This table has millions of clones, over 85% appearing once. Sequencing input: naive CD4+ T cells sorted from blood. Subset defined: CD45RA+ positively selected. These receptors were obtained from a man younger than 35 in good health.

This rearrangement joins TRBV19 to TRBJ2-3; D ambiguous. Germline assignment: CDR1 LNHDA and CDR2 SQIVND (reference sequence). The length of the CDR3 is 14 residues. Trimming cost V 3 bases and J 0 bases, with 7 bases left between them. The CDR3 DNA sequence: TGTGCCAGTAGTATGGCCCTTAGCACAGATACGCAGTATTTT. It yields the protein CASSMALSTDTQYF.

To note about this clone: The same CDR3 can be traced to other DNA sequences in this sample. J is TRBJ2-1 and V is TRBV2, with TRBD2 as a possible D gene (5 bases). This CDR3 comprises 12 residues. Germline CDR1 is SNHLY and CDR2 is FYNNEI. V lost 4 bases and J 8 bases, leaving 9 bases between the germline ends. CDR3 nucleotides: TGTGCCAGCAGTGCAACCGGGGATGAGCAGTTCTTC. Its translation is CASSATGDEQFF.

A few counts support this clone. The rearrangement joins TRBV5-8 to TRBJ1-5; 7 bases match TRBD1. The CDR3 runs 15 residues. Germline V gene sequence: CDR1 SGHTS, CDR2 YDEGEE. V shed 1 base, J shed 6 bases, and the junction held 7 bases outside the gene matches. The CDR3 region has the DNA TGTGCCAGCAGCTTGTCGAGACAGGGAAGTCAGCCCCAGCATTTT. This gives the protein CASSLSRQGSQPQHF.

The CDR3 bases are TGTGCCAGCATTGGCGACGGGAGCTCCTACGAGCAGTACTTC. It translates to CASIGDGSSYEQYF. The V call is TRBV28, the J call TRBJ2-7; weak D call: TRBD2 (6 bases). Trimming shortened V by 7 bases and J by 0 bases, and 13 bases separated the two germline ends. Germline lookup yields CDR1 MDHEN and CDR2 SYDVKM. The CDR3 totals 14 residues.

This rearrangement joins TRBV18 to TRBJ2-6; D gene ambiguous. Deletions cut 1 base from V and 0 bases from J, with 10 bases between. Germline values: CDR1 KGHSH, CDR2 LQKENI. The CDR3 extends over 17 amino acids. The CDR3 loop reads CASSPLNQASGANVLTF. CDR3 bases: TGTGCCAGCTCACCACTCAATCAGGCCTCTGGGGCCAACGTCCTGACTTTC.

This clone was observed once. CDR3: CARRTGGYTF. The CDR3 coding sequence is TGTGCCAGGCGGACAGGAGGCTACACCTTC. The chain uses TRBV25-1 and TRBJ1-2; 7 nucleotides agree with TRBD1. J gave up 8 bases and V 9 bases, and 3 bases lay outside the gene matches. Germline loops: CDR1 MGHDK, CDR2 SYGVNS. This CDR3 has 10 amino acids.

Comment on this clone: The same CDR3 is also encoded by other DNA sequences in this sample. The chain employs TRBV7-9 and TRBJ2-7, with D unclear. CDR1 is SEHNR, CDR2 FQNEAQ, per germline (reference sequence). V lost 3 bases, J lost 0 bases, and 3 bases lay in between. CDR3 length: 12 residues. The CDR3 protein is CASSFSSYEQYF. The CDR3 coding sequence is TGTGCCAGCAGCTTCAGCTCCTACGAGCAGTACTTC.

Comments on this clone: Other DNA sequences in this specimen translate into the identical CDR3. CDR3 sequence (DNA): TGTGCCAGCAGTTACTCCGGACAGGGGGGATATGGCTACACCTTC. This gives the protein CASSYSGQGGYGYTF. The chain has TRBV6-5 and TRBJ1-2, with 10 bases fitting TRBD1. Germline lookup yields CDR1 MNHEY and CDR2 SVGAGI. The CDR3 has 15 amino acids. Trimming took 0 bases from V and 5 from J; bases not matched to a gene: 3.

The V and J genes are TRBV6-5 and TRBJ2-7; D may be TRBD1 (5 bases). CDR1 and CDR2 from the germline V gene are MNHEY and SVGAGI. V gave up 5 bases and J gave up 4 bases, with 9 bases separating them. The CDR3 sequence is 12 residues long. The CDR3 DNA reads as TGTGCCAGCAGTCAGACAGTGTACGAGCAGTACTTC. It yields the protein CASSQTVYEQYF.

As DNA, the CDR3 is TGTGCCAGCATCCCCGGATCCTGGAGCACCGGGGAGCTGTTTTTT. This gives the protein CASIPGSWSTGELFF. The rearrangement uses TRBV6-5 and TRBJ2-2, with unresolved D. Germline V CDR1 and CDR2: MNHEY, SVGAGI. Trimming took off 7 bases at V and 4 bases at J, with 16 bases between the two ends. The CDR3 consists of 15 residues.

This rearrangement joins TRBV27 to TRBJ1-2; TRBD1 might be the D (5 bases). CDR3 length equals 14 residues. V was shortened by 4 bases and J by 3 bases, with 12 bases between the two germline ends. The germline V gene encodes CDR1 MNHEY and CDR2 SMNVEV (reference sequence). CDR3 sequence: CASSSRRGDYGYTF. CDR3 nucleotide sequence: TGTGCCAGCAGTTCCCGTCGGGGCGACTATGGCTACACCTTC.

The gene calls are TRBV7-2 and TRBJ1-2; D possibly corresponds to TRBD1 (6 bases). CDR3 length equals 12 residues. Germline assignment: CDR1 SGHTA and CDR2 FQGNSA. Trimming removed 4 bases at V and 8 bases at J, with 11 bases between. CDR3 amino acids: CASSSQGWGYTF. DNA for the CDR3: TGTGCCAGCAGCTCACAGGGATGGGGCTACACCTTC. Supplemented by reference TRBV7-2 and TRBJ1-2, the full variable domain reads GAGVSQSPSNKVTEKGKDVELRCDPISGHTALYWYRQSLGQGLEFLIYFQGNSAPDKSGLPSDRFSAERTGGSVSTLTIQRTQQEDSAVYLCASSSQGWGYTFGSGTRLTVV.

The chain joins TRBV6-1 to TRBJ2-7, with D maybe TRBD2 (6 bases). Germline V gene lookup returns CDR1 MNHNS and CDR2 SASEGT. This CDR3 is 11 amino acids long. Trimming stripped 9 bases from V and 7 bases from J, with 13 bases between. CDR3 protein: CASSGLGEQYF. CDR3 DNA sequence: TGTGCCAGTTCGGGACTCGGGGAGCAGTACTTC.

CDR3 nucleotide sequence: TGTGCCACTAATCTAGCGGGAGGCTACGAGCAGTACTTC. Amino acid sequence: CATNLAGGYEQYF. The J gene is TRBJ2-7, the V gene TRBV7-2; TRBD2 matches at 11 bases. This CDR3 is built from 13 residues. Germline V gene data show CDR1 as SGHTA and CDR2 as FQGNSA. V was pared by 10 bases and J by 3 bases, with 5 bases of the junction left unmatched.

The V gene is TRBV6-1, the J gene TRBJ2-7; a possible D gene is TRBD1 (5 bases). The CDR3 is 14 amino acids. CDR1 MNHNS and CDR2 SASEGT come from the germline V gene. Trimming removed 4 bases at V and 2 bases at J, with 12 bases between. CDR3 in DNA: TGTGCCAGCAGTGGCAGGGTATTCCCCTACGAGCAGTACTTC. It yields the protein CASSGRVFPYEQYF.

The CDR3 coding sequence is TGTGCCAGCAGTGGATTCGCCAGGGGCTCCTACAATGAGCAGTTCTTC. It codes for CASSGFARGSYNEQFF. The V call is TRBV6-1, the J call TRBJ2-1, with D maybe TRBD1 (6 bases). Germline loops: CDR1 MNHNS, CDR2 SASEGT. This CDR3 has 16 residues. Between the trimmed V and J ends, which lost 4 bases and 0 bases, there was a span of 13 bases.

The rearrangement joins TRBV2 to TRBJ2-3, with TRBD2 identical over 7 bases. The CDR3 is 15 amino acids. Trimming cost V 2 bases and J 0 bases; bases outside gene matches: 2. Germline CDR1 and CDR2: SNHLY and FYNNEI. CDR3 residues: CASSERRGSTDTQYF. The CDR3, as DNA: TGTGCCAGCAGTGAAAGGCGGGGGAGCACAGATACGCAGTATTTT.

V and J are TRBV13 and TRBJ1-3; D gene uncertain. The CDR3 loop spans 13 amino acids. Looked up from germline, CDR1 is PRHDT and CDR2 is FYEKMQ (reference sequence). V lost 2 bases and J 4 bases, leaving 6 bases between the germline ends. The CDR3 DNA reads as TGTGCCAGCAGCTTACGGGGAGGAAACACCATATATTTT. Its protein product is CASSLRGGNTIYF.

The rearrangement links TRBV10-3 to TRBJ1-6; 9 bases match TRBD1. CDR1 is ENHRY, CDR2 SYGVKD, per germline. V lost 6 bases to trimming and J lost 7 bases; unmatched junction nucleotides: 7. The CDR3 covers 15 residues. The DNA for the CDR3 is TGTGCCATCAGGGACCGGGACAGGGAGAATTCACCCCTCCACTTT. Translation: CAIRDRDRENSPLHF.

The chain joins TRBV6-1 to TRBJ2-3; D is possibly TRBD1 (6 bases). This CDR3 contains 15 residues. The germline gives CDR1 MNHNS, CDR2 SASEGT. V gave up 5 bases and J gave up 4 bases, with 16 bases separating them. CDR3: CASSPTGSSADTQYF. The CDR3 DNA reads TGTGCCAGCAGTCCCACAGGGAGTAGCGCAGATACGCAGTATTTT.

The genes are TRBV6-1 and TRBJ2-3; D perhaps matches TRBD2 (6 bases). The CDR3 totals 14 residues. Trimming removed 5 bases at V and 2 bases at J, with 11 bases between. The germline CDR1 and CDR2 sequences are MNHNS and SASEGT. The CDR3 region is CASSTGEPTDTQYF. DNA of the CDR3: TGTGCCAGCAGTACGGGGGAGCCCACAGATACGCAGTATTTT.

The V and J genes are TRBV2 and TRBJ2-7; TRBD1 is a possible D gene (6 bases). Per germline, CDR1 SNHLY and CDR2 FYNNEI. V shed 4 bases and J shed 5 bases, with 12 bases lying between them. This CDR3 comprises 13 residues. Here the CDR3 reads CASSGTVLDEQYF. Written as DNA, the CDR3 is TGTGCCAGCAGTGGGACAGTCCTCGACGAGCAGTACTTC. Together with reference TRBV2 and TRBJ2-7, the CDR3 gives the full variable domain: EPEVTQTPSHQVTQMGQEVILRCVPISNHLYFYWYRQILGQKVEFLVSFYNNEISEKSEIFDDQFSVERPDGSNFTLKIRSTKLEDSAMYFCASSGTVLDEQYFGPGTRLTVT.

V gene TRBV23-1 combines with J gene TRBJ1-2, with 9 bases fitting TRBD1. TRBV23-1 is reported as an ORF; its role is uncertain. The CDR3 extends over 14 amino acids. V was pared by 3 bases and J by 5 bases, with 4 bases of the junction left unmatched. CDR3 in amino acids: CASSHTGGRYGYTF. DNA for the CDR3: TGCGCCAGCAGTCACACAGGGGGCAGGTATGGCTACACCTTC.

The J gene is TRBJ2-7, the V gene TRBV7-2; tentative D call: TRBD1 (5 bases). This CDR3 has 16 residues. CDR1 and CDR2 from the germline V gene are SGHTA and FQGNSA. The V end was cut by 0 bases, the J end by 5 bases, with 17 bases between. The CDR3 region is CASSLANVRVSNEQYF. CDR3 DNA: TGTGCCAGCAGCTTAGCGAATGTCAGGGTATCCAACGAGCAGTACTTC. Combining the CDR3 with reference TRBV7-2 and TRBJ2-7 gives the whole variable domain GAGVSQSPSNKVTEKGKDVELRCDPISGHTALYWYRQSLGQGLEFLIYFQGNSAPDKSGLPSDRFSAERTGGSVSTLTIQRTQQEDSAVYLCASSLANVRVSNEQYFGPGTRLTVT.

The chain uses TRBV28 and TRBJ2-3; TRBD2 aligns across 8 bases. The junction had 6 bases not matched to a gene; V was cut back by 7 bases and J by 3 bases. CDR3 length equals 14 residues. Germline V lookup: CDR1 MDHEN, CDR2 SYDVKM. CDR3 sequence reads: CASIPGTRTDTQYF. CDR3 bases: TGTGCCAGCATCCCAGGGACTAGGACAGATACGCAGTATTTT.

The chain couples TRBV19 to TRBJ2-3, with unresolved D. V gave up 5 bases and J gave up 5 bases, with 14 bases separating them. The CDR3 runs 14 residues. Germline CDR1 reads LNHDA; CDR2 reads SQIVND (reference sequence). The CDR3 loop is CASSFDRLEDTQYF. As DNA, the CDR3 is TGTGCCAGTAGTTTCGACCGGTTAGAAGATACGCAGTATTTT. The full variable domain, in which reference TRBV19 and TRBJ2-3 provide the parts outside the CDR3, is DGGITQSPKYLFRKEGQNVTLSCEQNLNHDAMYWYRQDPGQGLRLIYYSQIVNDFQKGDIAEGYSVSREKKESFPLTVTSAQKNPTAFYLCASSFDRLEDTQYFGPGTRLTVL.

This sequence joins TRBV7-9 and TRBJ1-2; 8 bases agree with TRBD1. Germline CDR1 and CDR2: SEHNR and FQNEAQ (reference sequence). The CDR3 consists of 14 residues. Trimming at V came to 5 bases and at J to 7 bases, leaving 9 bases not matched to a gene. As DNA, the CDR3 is TGTGCCAGCAGCGACTATCAGGGGGCAAGTGGCTACACCTTC. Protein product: CASSDYQGASGYTF.

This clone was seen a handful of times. The CDR3 region has the DNA TGTGCCAGCAGCTTAGTGCAGGATTATAATTCACCCCTCCACTTT. The encoded protein is CASSLVQDYNSPLHF. The chain recombines TRBV7-9 with TRBJ1-6; no clear D gene. CDR1 SEHNR and CDR2 FQNEAQ come from the germline V gene (reference sequence). V lost 1 base and J 4 bases, leaving 8 bases between the germline ends. The CDR3 loop spans 15 amino acids.

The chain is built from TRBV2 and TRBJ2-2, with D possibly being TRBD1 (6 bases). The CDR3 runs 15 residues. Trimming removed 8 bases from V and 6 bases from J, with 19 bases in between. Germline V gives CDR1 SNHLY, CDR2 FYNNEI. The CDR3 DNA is TGTGCCAGCCGGGTCCGGGACAACTTTTCCGGGGAGCTGTTTTTT. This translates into CASRVRDNFSGELFF.